This TCR beta chain comes out of a study of blood T cell repertoires in COVID-19. Across the study: Sources were T cells, B-cell-depleted T cells, or PBMCs; the material itself was cDNA or gDNA.

CDR1 is LNHDA, CDR2 SQIVND, per germline (reference sequence). The CDR3 covers 14 residues. The germline V and J ends were trimmed by 5 bases and 9 bases, with 16 bases remaining between them. Participants' reported clinical history set cohort assignment. Repertoires were generated with immunoSEQ multiplex PCR, while TCRdb's copy carries only in-frame clones and drops some. Of roughly 190,000 clones in the sample, roughly 84% were seen once. The chain joins TRBV19 to TRBJ2-2; possible D gene TRBD2, 5 bases. This sequence originates from a woman between 25 and 40 years old who had been exposed to COVID-19. The source material was PBMCs or T cells enriched from blood (not recorded which). CDR3 sequence: CASSPKRDGRELFF. The CDR3, as DNA: TGTGCCAGTAGTCCAAAACGGGATGGGAGGGAGCTGTTTTTT.